One sample yielded the 10 T cell receptor beta chains listed below, sequenced in a study of radiotherapy plus CTLA-4 blockade in lung cancer. Profiled with immunoSEQ multiplex PCR; TCRdb holds only in-frame clones, not every one. The table has 86,000 or so clones, 60% to 85% seen once. The specimen comprised peripheral blood, sampled from a patient treated with radiotherapy plus ipilimumab. These TCRs come from a human donor with non-small cell lung cancer who had a partial response to radiotherapy plus ipilimumab. Some clones in this sample may be carry-over from other donors' samples.

The chain links TRBV18 to TRBJ1-4; possible D gene TRBD1, 6 bases. Per the germline V gene, CDR1 is KGHSH and CDR2 is LQKENI. Trimming shortened V by 4 bases and J by 5 bases, and 14 bases separated the two germline ends. The CDR3 spans 15 residues. The CDR3 coding sequence is TGTGCCAGCTCACAGTCCTGGACAGCAAATGAAAAACTGTTTTTT. Translated: CASSQSWTANEKLFF.

This clone was seen once. The V call is TRBV9, the J call TRBJ2-1; D is perhaps TRBD2 (7 bases). The CDR3 covers 16 residues. Germline-derived CDR1 and CDR2 are SGDLS and YYNGEE. V was pared by 2 bases and J by 4 bases, with 16 bases between. This CDR3 reads CASSVRGGAFYNEQFF. The CDR3 nucleotides read TGTGCCAGCAGCGTGAGGGGGGGGGCCTTTTACAATGAGCAGTTCTTC.

This chain links TRBV7-3 with TRBJ2-1; 15 positions agree with TRBD2. The CDR3 has 16 residues. The junction had 8 bases not matched to a gene; V was cut back by 5 bases and J by 9 bases. Germline V CDR1 and CDR2: SGHTA, FQGTGA. The CDR3 protein is CASSPGTSGGQGEQFF. In DNA form, the CDR3 reads TGTGCCAGCAGCCCTGGGACTAGCGGGGGGCAAGGTGAGCAGTTCTTC.

About this clone: At the DNA level, this CDR3 is encoded by other sequences in the same sample as well. The chain joins TRBV18 to TRBJ2-3, with 7 bases lining up with TRBD1. Unmatched junction bases numbered 3, after V lost 4 bases and J lost 5 bases. Germline V CDR1 and CDR2: KGHSH, LQKENI. The CDR3 consists of 13 residues. The CDR3, as DNA: TGTGCCAGCTCACGTGCAGGGGGAGATACGCAGTATTTT. Protein sequence: CASSRAGGDTQYF.

The J gene is TRBJ1-2, the V gene TRBV27; 9 bases align to TRBD1. Trimming removed 6 bases from V and 6 bases from J; junction bases left unmatched: 14. Looked up from germline, CDR1 is MNHEY and CDR2 is SMNVEV (reference sequence). This CDR3 is 16 amino acids long. DNA of the CDR3: TGTGCCAGCAGCTCGCACGGGACAGGGCGCGGGGATGGCTACACCTTC. This encodes CASSSHGTGRGDGYTF.

V is TRBV5-1 and J is TRBJ1-2; no clear D. The V gene lost 1 base and the J gene lost 8 bases, with 6 bases spanning the gap. CDR1 and CDR2 from the germline V gene are SGHRS and YFSETQ. The CDR3 loop spans 11 amino acids. The CDR3 region has the DNA TGCGCCAGCAGCTTGTACGGGGGCTACACCTTC. Encoded protein: CASSLYGGYTF.

This clone was seen just once. This chain connects TRBV7-2 to TRBJ2-6; the D gene is possibly TRBD2 (7 bases). Trimming left V 5 bases short and J 2 bases short, with 10 bases between. This CDR3 is built from 15 residues. Germline V gene sequence: CDR1 SGHTA, CDR2 FQGNSA. The CDR3 sequence: CASSQGGAGANVLTF. The CDR3 DNA reads as TGTGCCAGCAGCCAAGGGGGGGCTGGGGCCAACGTCCTGACTTTC.

V gene TRBV10-1 combines with J gene TRBJ2-3; D is perhaps TRBD2 (5 bases). The CDR3 extends over 15 amino acids. The germline gives CDR1 WNHNN, CDR2 SYGVQD (reference sequence). V was clipped by 3 bases and J by 0 bases, with 10 bases between them. CDR3 DNA sequence: TGCGCCAGCAGTGATGTGGGAGTAAGCACAGATACGCAGTATTTT. Protein product: CASSDVGVSTDTQYF.

This chain joins TRBV28 and TRBJ2-7, with TRBD1 matching 8 bases. With 7 bases clipped from V and 2 bases from J, the junction kept 7 bases outside the gene matches. Germline CDR1 and CDR2: MDHEN and SYDVKM. The CDR3 spans 14 residues. The chain's CDR3 is CASIRTGPPYEQYF. Written as DNA, the CDR3 is TGTGCCAGCATCCGGACAGGGCCTCCCTACGAGCAGTACTTC.

The rearrangement joins TRBV18 to TRBJ2-1; 7 positions agree with TRBD2. After removal of 2 bases from V and 6 bases from J, the junction contained 10 bases not matched to a gene. The CDR3 has 16 residues. The germline gives CDR1 KGHSH, CDR2 LQKENI. This CDR3 is CASSPSRLALRNEQFF. The CDR3 coding sequence is TGTGCCAGCTCACCAAGTAGACTAGCCTTACGCAATGAGCAGTTCTTC.